This is a list of T cell receptor beta chains from one sample in a study of brain T cells in children with intractable seizures. TCRdb's copy holds only in-frame clones and misses some; the assay was immunoSEQ multiplex PCR. The sample yields 95,000 to 120,000 clones, 85% to 95% seen once. Sequenced material: peripheral blood, taken at surgery. Receptors originate from a boy younger than two with hemimegalencephaly and intractable seizures. CDR3s include the opening cysteine and the closing phenylalanine or tryptophan. D genes are given only for firm matches. Size values are once, few and many counts, or a class for expanded clones, and some rows have none.

TRBD2 | - | TRBJ2-5 | TRBV5-1 | TGCGCCAGCAGCCCCGGGGTAGCGGGACTCCAAGAGACCCAGTACTTC | CASSPGVAGLQETQYF
TRBD2 | - | TRBJ2-1 | TRBV9 | TGTGCCAGCCGGAGGGAGCGGGAGATGATGACCTACAATGAGCAGTTCTTC | CASRREREMMTYNEQFF
TRBD2 | - | TRBJ2-3 | TRBV7-3 | TGTGCCAGCAGCTTACTAGCGGGGGGCACAGATACGCAGTATTTT | CASSLLAGGTDTQYF
- | - | TRBJ1-5 | TRBV6-1 | TGTGCCAGCAGTGAATTAACAGGTAATCAGCCCCAGCATTTT | CASSELTGNQPQHF
- | - | TRBJ2-1 | TRBV7-9 | TGTGCCAGCAGCCCTTTTAGGGACAATGAGCAGTTCTTC | CASSPFRDNEQFF
- | - | TRBJ1-6 | TRBV6-5 | TGTGCCAGCAGCGCAGCCGTGGGGAATTCACCCCTCCACTTT | CASSAAVGNSPLHF
- | - | TRBJ2-1 | TRBV5-1 | TGCGCCAGCAGCTTTGGAGGGGCTAACTACAATGAGCAGTTCTTC | CASSFGGANYNEQFF
- | - | TRBJ1-2 | TRBV27 | TGTGCCAGCAGCCCTCGCCGGGATATCTATGGCTACACCTTC | CASSPRRDIYGYTF
TRBD1 | - | TRBJ2-2 | TRBV11-2 | TGTGCCAGCAGCTTATTGTACGACAGGGGGCAAATAAACACCGGGGAGCTGTTTTTT | CASSLLYDRGQINTGELFF
- | - | TRBJ1-1 | TRBV2 | TGTGCCAGCAGACAACATCGGGACGATCTGGCTGAAGCTTTCTTT | CASRQHRDDLAEAFF
TRBD1 | once | TRBJ2-7 | TRBV5-8 | TGTGCCAGCAGACGGACAGGTTCCTACGAGCAGTACTTC | CASRRTGSYEQYF
- | - | TRBJ1-5 | TRBV14 | TGTGCCAGCAGCCACAGGGGCAATCAGCCCCAGCATTTT | CASSHRGNQPQHF
- | - | TRBJ2-2 | TRBV19 | TGTGCCAGTAGTACCATCGGAGTTAACACCGGGGAGCTGTTTTTT | CASSTIGVNTGELFF